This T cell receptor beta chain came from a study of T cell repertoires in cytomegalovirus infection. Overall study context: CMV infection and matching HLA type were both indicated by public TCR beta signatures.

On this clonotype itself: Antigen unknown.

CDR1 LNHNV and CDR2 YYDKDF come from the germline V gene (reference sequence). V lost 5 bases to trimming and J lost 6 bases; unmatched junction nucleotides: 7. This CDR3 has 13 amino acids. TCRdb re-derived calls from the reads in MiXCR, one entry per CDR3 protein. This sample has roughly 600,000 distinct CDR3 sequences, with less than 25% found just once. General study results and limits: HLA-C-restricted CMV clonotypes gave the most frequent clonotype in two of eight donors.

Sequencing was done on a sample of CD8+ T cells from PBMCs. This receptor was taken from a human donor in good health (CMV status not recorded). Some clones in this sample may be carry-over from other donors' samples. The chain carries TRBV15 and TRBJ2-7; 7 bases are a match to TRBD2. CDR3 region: CATSPTWGGEQYF. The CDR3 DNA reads TGTGCCACCAGCCCAACGTGGGGGGGCGAGCAGTACTTC.